This TCR beta chain appears in the sequencing data of a study of T cells in Graves' hyperthyroidism and ophthalmopathy. Patients aged 18 to 65 with hyperthyroidism were newly diagnosed, with duration under 2 months. Investigators excluded patients with uncontrolled infection, other autoimmune disease, pregnancy or lactation. The blood sample predates any ophthalmopathy symptoms, coming from first hyperthyroidism diagnosis. The TCR beta CDR3 regions underwent amplification using RNA transcripts as the source. First-round RT-PCR with HTBI primers amplified the TCR CDR3 region. TCRdb redid the calling of the multiplex PCR reads with MiXCR, one entry per CDR3 protein. Of around 700,000 distinct CDR3 sequences listed, roughly a sixth are singletons. This clonotype was counted a few times. V lost 8 bases and J lost 2; bases outside the gene matches: 5. Germline assignment: CDR1 MNHEY and CDR2 SMNVEV (reference sequence). The CDR3 is made up of 14 amino acids.

The sequence was obtained from a woman aged 45-65 years with Graves' hyperthyroidism that later progressed to Graves' ophthalmopathy. Sequencing was done on a sample of blood. The chain couples TRBV27 to TRBJ2-2; 7 bases are shared with TRBD1. The CDR3 bases are TGTGCCAGCCAGACAGGGTTCAACACCGGGGAGCTGTTTTTT. Translated, it gives CASQTGFNTGELFF.